This T cell receptor beta chain comes out of a study of CD8+CD57+ T cells in acquired aplastic anemia. Using genomic DNA as the template, TCR beta VDJ and CDR3 profiling was carried out. TCRdb called the reads again in MiXCR, with one record for every CDR3 protein. Of 150,000 to 200,000 distinct CDR3 sequences listed, less than 60% are singletons. Those patients picked for sequencing had displayed CD8+CD57+ cell expansion on flow cytometry. The clonotype comes from a human donor with aplastic anemia. The sequenced material came from sorted CD4+, CD8+, or CD8+CD57+ T cells (not recorded which) from PBMCs.

Here the CDR3 DNA reads TGTGCCATCAGTGAGAACTACGAGCAGTACTTC. This encodes CAISENYEQYF. The chain uses TRBV10-3 and TRBJ2-7; D not certain. Deletions cut 2 bases from V and 3 bases from J, with 2 bases between. Germline values: CDR1 ENHRY, CDR2 SYGVKD. The CDR3 consists of 11 residues.